Reported below is one T cell receptor (beta chain). These data come from a study of blood T cell repertoires in COVID-19. The CDR3 is made up of 12 amino acids. The germline V and J ends were trimmed by 5 bases and 4 bases, with 8 bases remaining between them. The V gene's germline CDR1 is MNHNS and CDR2 SASEGT. Sequencing used immunoSEQ multiplex PCR; TCRdb keeps in-frame clones, though not all of them. The sample lists tens of thousands of clones; 77% were seen once. Sequences were obtained from peripheral blood. The TCR comes from a man aged 65 to 79 with active or convalescent COVID-19. The chain links TRBV6-1 to TRBJ1-1; D gene ambiguous. CDR3: CASSFGSTEAFF. The CDR3 DNA follows: TGTGCCAGCAGTTTCGGGTCCACTGAAGCTTTCTTT.